This T cell receptor (beta chain) comes out of a study of blood T cell repertoires in COVID-19. Study in general: Material from acute and convalescent COVID-19 was sourced from the United States, Italy and Spain.

Produced via immunoSEQ multiplex PCR; TCRdb's table is partial and in-frame only. The sample includes approximately 260,000 clones, about nine tenths of them seen just once. CDR3 length equals 16 residues. Trimming removed 4 bases from V and 0 bases from J, with 16 bases in between. CDR1 and CDR2 (germline): SGHRS, YFSETQ. The chain employs TRBV5-1 and TRBJ1-2; no clear D. This clonotype originated in a man aged 50-59 years with acute or convalescent COVID-19. The sample consisted of peripheral blood. The CDR3 sequence: CASSQEAGPTNYGYTF. The CDR3 DNA follows: TGCGCCAGCAGCCAGGAGGCAGGTCCTACTAACTATGGCTACACCTTC.